This note documents a single TCR beta chain sequence. What it recognizes is unknown. The data are from a study of cytomegalovirus exposure and HLA in healthy donors. About the study: Genotyping showed roughly 86% of a few hundred donors falling in the Caucasian-associated ancestry cluster. Study-level findings and limits: Researchers reported in a later analysis that a missense DCLRE1C variant was tied to TCR beta V- and J-gene trimming. Rare sequences made up most TCRs, while some public TCRs were found in many donors.

Both 60 Vbeta primers and 13 Jbeta primers went into the PCR. Methods used by the authors: In a later analysis, 10 million to 11 million of approximately 86 million unique beta chains occurred in at least two donors. Measured with immunoSEQ multiplex PCR; TCRdb has only the in-frame clones, and not every one. V, J and clone size derive from that table, while D and trimming were established from the DNA sequence. The repertoire holds hundreds of thousands of clones, with over 80% as singletons. The TCR was taken from a boy younger than 10 in good health and CMV-seronegative. Sequencing was performed on PBMCs.

The CDR3 spells CASSLPRTGWPTYSNQPQHF. As DNA, the CDR3 is TGTGCCAGCAGTTTACCCCGGACAGGGTGGCCCACCTATAGCAATCAGCCCCAGCATTTT. The chain links TRBV27 to TRBJ1-5, with 8 bases matching TRBD1. J was trimmed by 0 bases and V by 2 bases; bases with no gene match: 15. The CDR3 contains 20 residues. CDR1 MNHEY and CDR2 SMNVEV come from the germline V gene (reference sequence).